This TCR beta chain is from a study of glioma-infiltrating T cells. For this clonotype: Antigen: not known. A read error may explain this, as a much larger clone is one base away.

The V gene's germline CDR1 is MNHEY and CDR2 SVGEGT. This CDR3 region has 15 residues. Amplification of TCR alpha and beta CDR3 regions from RNA used iRepertoire nested multiplex PCR. TCRdb independently ran MiXCR on the multiplex PCR reads; one entry per CDR3 protein. In the table there are 300,000 to 450,000 distinct CDR3 sequences, around 45% of which are singletons. General observations from the study: CDR3 overlap between tissue and blood was very small.

This chain joins TRBV6-2 or TRBV6-3 and TRBJ2-7; 8 bases align to TRBD1. Specimen: glioma tissue, nonneoplastic brain tissue, or PBMCs (not recorded which). The clonotype was recovered from a human donor with low-grade glioma or glioblastoma, undergoing nonglioma brain surgery, or in good health (not recorded which). The CDR3 reads CAGSYRTGTAYEQYF. CDR3 coding DNA: TGTGCCGGCAGTTACCGGACAGGGACAGCCTACGAGCAGTACTTC.